These 18 T cell receptor beta chains were sequenced from one sample in a study of cytomegalovirus exposure and HLA in healthy donors. The PCR contained 60 Vbeta and 13 Jbeta primers. The protocol was immunoSEQ multiplex PCR, while the TCRdb copy is restricted to in-frame clones and leaves out a portion. The sample records some 130,000 clones, 65% to 80% being singletons. Sequencing input: PBMCs. The receptors come from a human donor in good health.

V and J are TRBV28 and TRBJ2-2, with D uncertain. The CDR3 is 13 amino acids. Trimming removed 2 bases at V and 4 bases at J, with 5 bases between. CDR1 is MDHEN and CDR2 is SYDVKM in the germline V gene. CDR3 nucleotide sequence: TGTGCCAGCAGTTTAGGCTTCACCGGGGAGCTGTTTTTT. Translation: CASSLGFTGELFF.

The V gene is TRBV11-2, the J gene TRBJ1-2, with 9 bases lining up with TRBD1. Germline trimming cut 4 bases from V and 4 bases from J; bases unmatched to any gene: 1. CDR3 length: 13 residues. The V gene's germline CDR1 is SGHAT and CDR2 FQNNGV. The CDR3 sequence: CASSSTGGYGYTF. Here the CDR3 DNA reads TGTGCCAGCAGCTCGACAGGGGGCTATGGCTACACCTTC.

This rearrangement joins TRBV7-3 to TRBJ2-3, with D tentatively TRBD2 (6 bases). Looked up from germline, CDR1 is SGHTA and CDR2 is FQGTGA. The V gene lost 5 bases and the J gene lost 5 bases, with 17 bases spanning the gap. This CDR3 has 15 residues. The CDR3 nucleotides read TGTGCCAGCAGCGTCACAGCGGGTAGCCAAGATACGCAGTATTTT. It translates to CASSVTAGSQDTQYF.

This clone was counted only a few times. J is TRBJ1-3 and V is TRBV18; D not certain. The CDR3 sequence is 16 residues long. Germline loops: CDR1 KGHSH, CDR2 LQKENI. V was clipped by 0 bases and J by 0 bases, with 9 bases between them. The CDR3 sequence: CASSPPLLNSGNTIYF. The CDR3, as DNA: TGTGCCAGCTCACCACCGTTGTTAAACTCTGGAAACACCATATATTTT.

This sequence joins TRBV19 and TRBJ2-7; D is perhaps TRBD2 (6 bases). This CDR3 region has 13 residues. The germline CDR1 and CDR2 sequences are LNHDA and SQIVND (reference sequence). V was trimmed by 4 bases and J by 0 bases, leaving 7 bases between them. The CDR3 nucleotides read TGTGCCAGTAGTACCGGGAGCTCCTACGAGCAGTACTTC. Protein product: CASSTGSSYEQYF.

The J gene is TRBJ2-2, the V gene TRBV2, with a weak D call TRBD1 (5 bases). Trimming took off 1 base at V and 5 bases at J, with 11 bases between the two ends. Germline V gene sequence: CDR1 SNHLY, CDR2 FYNNEI. The CDR3 is 15 amino acids. This CDR3 is CASSEVQGGTGELFF. CDR3 DNA sequence: TGTGCCAGCAGTGAAGTTCAGGGTGGAACCGGGGAGCTGTTTTTT.

The J gene is TRBJ1-3, the V gene TRBV19, with D tentatively TRBD1 (6 bases). CDR1 is LNHDA, CDR2 SQIVND, per germline (reference sequence). The CDR3 is made up of 15 amino acids. V lost 5 bases, J lost 0 bases, and 11 bases lay in between. The CDR3 DNA reads TGTGCCAGTAGTTTGGCAGGGGTCTCTGGAAACACCATATATTTT. This codes for CASSLAGVSGNTIYF. Full variable domain (outside the CDR3, taken from reference TRBV19 and TRBJ1-3): DGGITQSPKYLFRKEGQNVTLSCEQNLNHDAMYWYRQDPGQGLRLIYYSQIVNDFQKGDIAEGYSVSREKKESFPLTVTSAQKNPTAFYLCASSLAGVSGNTIYFGEGSWLTVV.

CDR3 DNA: TGTGCCAGTAGTACGGCTAGAGGGCAGGAGACCCAGTACTTC. Its translation is CASSTARGQETQYF. The chain recombines TRBV19 with TRBJ2-5; TRBD2 might be the D (5 bases). Germline CDR1 reads LNHDA; CDR2 reads SQIVND (reference sequence). Trimming pared 4 bases from V and 5 bases from J, leaving 14 bases between. The CDR3 has 14 residues.

J is TRBJ2-5 and V is TRBV7-2; 8 nucleotides agree with TRBD1. Germline V gene sequence: CDR1 SGHTA, CDR2 FQGNSA. The CDR3 totals 14 residues. Germline trimming cut 10 bases from V and 0 bases from J; bases unmatched to any gene: 7. Here the CDR3 reads CATGGQGYQETQYF. In DNA, the CDR3 is TGTGCCACAGGGGGCCAAGGCTACCAAGAGACCCAGTACTTC.

This chain uses TRBV28 with TRBJ2-5; 10 nucleotides line up with TRBD2. The CDR3 runs to 15 residues. Losses at the gene ends were 4 bases for V and 5 bases for J; bases not matched to a gene: 7. The V gene's germline CDR1 is MDHEN and CDR2 SYDVKM. CDR3 in amino acids: CASSSQREGRETQYF. DNA of the CDR3: TGTGCCAGCAGTTCCCAGCGGGAGGGCCGGGAGACCCAGTACTTC.

CDR3 loop: CASSGATREGGSSYNEQFF. In nucleotides, the CDR3 is TGTGCCAGCAGTGGGGCAACGCGGGAGGGCGGGAGCTCCTACAATGAGCAGTTCTTC. The chain has TRBV2 and TRBJ2-1; 9 bases align to TRBD2. The ends lost 4 bases at V and 0 bases at J; junction bases unmatched: 13. Looked up from germline, CDR1 is SNHLY and CDR2 is FYNNEI. The CDR3 runs to 19 residues.

The rearrangement joins TRBV10-3 to TRBJ1-2; a possible D gene is TRBD1 (5 bases). The CDR3 runs 13 residues. V lost 6 bases and J lost 3, with 11 bases in between. The germline CDR1 and CDR2 sequences are ENHRY and SYGVKD. The CDR3 DNA follows: TGTGCCATCAGCCCCGCGGGGCACTATGGCTACACCTTC. Its protein product is CAISPAGHYGYTF.

This clone has only a few counts. This rearrangement joins TRBV28 to TRBJ2-7, with a tentative D call TRBD2 (5 bases). There are 15 residues in the CDR3. Trimming shortened V by 4 bases and J by 5 bases, and 18 bases separated the two germline ends. Germline CDR1 reads MDHEN; CDR2 reads SYDVKM. In nucleotides, the CDR3 is TGTGCCAGCAGTTCCTTGGTCTCCCCCGGGAACGAGCAGTACTTC. It encodes CASSSLVSPGNEQYF.

This clone has a handful of counts. J is TRBJ1-2 and V is TRBV4-3, with 10 bases identical to TRBD1. Germline values: CDR1 LGHNA, CDR2 YSLEER. The V and J ends lost 0 bases and 7 bases, in that order; junction bases with no gene match: 8. The CDR3 consists of 16 residues. The CDR3 DNA sequence: TGCGCCAGCAGCCAAGATTGGGACAGGGGTGATGGTGGCTACACCTTC. The encoded protein is CASSQDWDRGDGGYTF.

This chain's CDR3 is CASSVGGVQETQYF. In DNA, the CDR3 is TGTGCCAGCAGCGTAGGCGGGGTCCAAGAGACCCAGTACTTC. The chain couples TRBV9 to TRBJ2-5, with D perhaps TRBD2 (6 bases). The CDR3 covers 14 residues. From germline, CDR1 is SGDLS and CDR2 YYNGEE. Trimming stripped 0 bases from V and 1 base from J, with 7 bases between.

V is TRBV11-2 and J is TRBJ2-3; D is unclear. The CDR3 is made up of 11 amino acids. Trimming removed 5 bases at V and 5 bases at J, with 5 bases between. CDR1 SGHAT and CDR2 FQNNGV come from the germline V gene. As DNA, the CDR3 is TGTGCCAGCAGCATCAAAGATACGCAGTATTTT. Its protein product is CASSIKDTQYF.

This chain links TRBV7-2 with TRBJ1-3; a possible D gene is TRBD1 (6 bases). V was shortened by 4 bases and J by 0 bases, with 16 bases between the two germline ends. Germline loops: CDR1 SGHTA, CDR2 FQGNSA. This CDR3 is 17 amino acids long. Here the CDR3 reads CASSSSLTGASGNTIYF. CDR3 nucleotides: TGTGCCAGCAGCTCCTCTTTGACAGGAGCCTCTGGAAACACCATATATTTT.

The table lists this clone with a count of one. The rearrangement joins TRBV9 to TRBJ2-3; 8 bases agree with TRBD2. Trimming cost V 4 bases and J 4 bases; bases outside gene matches: 8. The CDR3 is 15 residues long. Germline V gene data show CDR1 as SGDLS and CDR2 as YYNGEE. CDR3: CASSISGSLADTQYF. As DNA, the CDR3 is TGTGCCAGCAGCATCAGCGGGAGTTTAGCAGATACGCAGTATTTT.